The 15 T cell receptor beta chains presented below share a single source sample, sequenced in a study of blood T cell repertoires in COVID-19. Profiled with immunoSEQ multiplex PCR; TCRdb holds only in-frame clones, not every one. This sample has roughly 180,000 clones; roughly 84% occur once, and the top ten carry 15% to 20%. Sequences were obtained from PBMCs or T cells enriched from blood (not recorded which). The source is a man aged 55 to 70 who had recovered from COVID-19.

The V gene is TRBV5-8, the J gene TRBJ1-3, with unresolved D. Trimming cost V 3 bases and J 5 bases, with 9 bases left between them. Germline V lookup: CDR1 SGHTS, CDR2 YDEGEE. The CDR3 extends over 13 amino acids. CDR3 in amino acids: CASSYAGRNTIYF. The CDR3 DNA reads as TGTGCCAGCAGCTATGCAGGCCGAAACACCATATATTTT.

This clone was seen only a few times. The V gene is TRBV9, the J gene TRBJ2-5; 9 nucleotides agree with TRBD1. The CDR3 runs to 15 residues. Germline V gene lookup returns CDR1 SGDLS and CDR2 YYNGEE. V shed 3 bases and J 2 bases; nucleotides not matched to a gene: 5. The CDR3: CASSARDRVQETQYF. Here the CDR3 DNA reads TGTGCCAGCAGCGCCCGGGACAGGGTGCAAGAGACCCAGTACTTC.

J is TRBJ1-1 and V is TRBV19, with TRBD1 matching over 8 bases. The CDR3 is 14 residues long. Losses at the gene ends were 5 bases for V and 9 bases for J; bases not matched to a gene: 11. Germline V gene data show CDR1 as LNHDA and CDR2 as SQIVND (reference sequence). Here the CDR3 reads CASSAPGQGRKAFF. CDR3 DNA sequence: TGTGCCAGTAGTGCCCCCGGACAGGGAAGGAAAGCTTTCTTT.

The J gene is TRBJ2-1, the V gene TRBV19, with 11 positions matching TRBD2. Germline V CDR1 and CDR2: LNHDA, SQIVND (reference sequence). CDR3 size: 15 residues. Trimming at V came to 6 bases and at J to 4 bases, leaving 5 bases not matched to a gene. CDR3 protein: CASSGLAGVYNEQFF. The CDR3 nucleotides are TGTGCCAGTAGCGGACTAGCGGGTGTATACAATGAGCAGTTCTTC.

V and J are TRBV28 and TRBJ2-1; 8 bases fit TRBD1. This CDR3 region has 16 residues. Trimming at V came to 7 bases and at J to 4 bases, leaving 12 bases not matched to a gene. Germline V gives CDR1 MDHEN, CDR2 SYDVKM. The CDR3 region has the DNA TGTGCCAGCACCAACCCCTGGGGGACAGGATACAATGAGCAGTTCTTC. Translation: CASTNPWGTGYNEQFF. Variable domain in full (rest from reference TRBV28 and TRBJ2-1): DVKVTQSSRYLVKRTGEKVFLECVQDMDHENMFWYRQDPGLGLRLIYFSYDVKMKEKGDIPEGYSVSREKKERFSLILESASTNQTSMYLCASTNPWGTGYNEQFFGPGTRLTVL.

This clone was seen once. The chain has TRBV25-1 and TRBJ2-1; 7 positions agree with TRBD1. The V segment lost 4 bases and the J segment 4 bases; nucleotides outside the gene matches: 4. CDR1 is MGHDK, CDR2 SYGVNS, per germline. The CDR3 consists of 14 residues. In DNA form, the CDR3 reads TGTGCCAGCAGTGCTGGACAGGCTTACAATGAGCAGTTCTTC. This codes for CASSAGQAYNEQFF.

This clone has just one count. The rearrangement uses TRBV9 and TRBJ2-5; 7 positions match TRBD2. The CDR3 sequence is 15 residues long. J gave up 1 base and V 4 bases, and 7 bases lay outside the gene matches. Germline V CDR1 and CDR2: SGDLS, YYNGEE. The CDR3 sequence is CASSTEPGGQETQYF. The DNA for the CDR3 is TGTGCCAGCAGCACCGAGCCGGGAGGCCAAGAGACCCAGTACTTC.

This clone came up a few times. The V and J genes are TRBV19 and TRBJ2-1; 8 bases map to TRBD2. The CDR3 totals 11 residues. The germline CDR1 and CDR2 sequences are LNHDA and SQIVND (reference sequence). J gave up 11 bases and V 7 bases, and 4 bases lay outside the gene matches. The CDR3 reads CASNGGDKQFF. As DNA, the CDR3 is TGTGCCAGTAACGGGGGGGATAAGCAGTTCTTC.

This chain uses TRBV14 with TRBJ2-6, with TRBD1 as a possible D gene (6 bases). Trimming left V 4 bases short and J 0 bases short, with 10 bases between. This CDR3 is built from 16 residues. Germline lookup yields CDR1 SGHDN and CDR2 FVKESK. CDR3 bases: TGTGCCAGCAGCCCCTCAGGGGACTCTGGGGCCAACGTCCTGACTTTC. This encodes CASSPSGDSGANVLTF.

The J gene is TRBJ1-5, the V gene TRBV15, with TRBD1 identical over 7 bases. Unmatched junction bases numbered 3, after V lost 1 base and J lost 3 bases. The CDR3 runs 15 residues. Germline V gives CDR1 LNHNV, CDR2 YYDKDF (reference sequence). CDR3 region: CATSRVGQANQPQHF. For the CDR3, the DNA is TGTGCCACCAGCAGAGTAGGACAGGCCAATCAGCCCCAGCATTTT.

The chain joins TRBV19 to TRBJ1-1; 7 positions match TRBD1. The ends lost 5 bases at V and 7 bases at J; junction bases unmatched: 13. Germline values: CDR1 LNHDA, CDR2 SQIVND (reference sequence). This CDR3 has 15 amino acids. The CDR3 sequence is CASSPQDRKQGEAFF. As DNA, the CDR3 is TGTGCCAGTAGTCCCCAGGACAGGAAGCAGGGTGAAGCTTTCTTT. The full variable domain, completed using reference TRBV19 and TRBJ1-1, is DGGITQSPKYLFRKEGQNVTLSCEQNLNHDAMYWYRQDPGQGLRLIYYSQIVNDFQKGDIAEGYSVSREKKESFPLTVTSAQKNPTAFYLCASSPQDRKQGEAFFGQGTRLTVV.

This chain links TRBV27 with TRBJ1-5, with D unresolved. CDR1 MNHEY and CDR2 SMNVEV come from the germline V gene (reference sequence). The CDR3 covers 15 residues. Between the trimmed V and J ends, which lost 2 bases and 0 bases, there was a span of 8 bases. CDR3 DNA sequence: TGTGCCAGCAGTTTAGGCGGGGTTAGCAATCAGCCCCAGCATTTT. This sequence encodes CASSLGGVSNQPQHF.

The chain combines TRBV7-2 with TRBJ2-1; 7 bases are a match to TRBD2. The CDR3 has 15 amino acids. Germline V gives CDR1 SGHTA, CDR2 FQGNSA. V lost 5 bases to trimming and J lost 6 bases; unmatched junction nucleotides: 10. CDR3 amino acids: CASSPGLRLGNEQFF. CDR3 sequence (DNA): TGTGCCAGCAGCCCGGGACTACGTCTCGGCAATGAGCAGTTCTTC.

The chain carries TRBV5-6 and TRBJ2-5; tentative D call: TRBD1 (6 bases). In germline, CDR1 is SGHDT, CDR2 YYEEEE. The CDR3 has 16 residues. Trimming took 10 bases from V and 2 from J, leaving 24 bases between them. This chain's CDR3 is CAGHRVGDKDQETQYF. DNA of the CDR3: TGTGCCGGCCACAGGGTTGGGGATAAAGATCAAGAGACCCAGTACTTC.

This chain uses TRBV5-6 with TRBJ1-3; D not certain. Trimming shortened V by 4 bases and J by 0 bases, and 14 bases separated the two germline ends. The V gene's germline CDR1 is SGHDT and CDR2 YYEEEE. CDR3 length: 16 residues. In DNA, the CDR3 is TGTGCCAGCAGCCCGGAGGTTCGGAGCTCTGGAAACACCATATATTTT. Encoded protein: CASSPEVRSSGNTIYF.